Below, 21 T cell receptor beta chains from the same sample are listed, as sequenced in a study of cytomegalovirus exposure and HLA in healthy donors. Assay used: immunoSEQ multiplex PCR; TCRdb lists only in-frame clones, some missing. This table holds over 45,000 clones, 88% found once. Sequenced: PBMCs. The receptors shown here come from a woman in her thirties in good health and CMV-seronegative.

The CDR3 reads CASSLAGAGYGYTF. The DNA for the CDR3 is TGTGCCAGCAGCTTGGCAGGGGCGGGCTATGGCTACACCTTC. V gene TRBV5-4 combines with J gene TRBJ1-2; D is perhaps TRBD1 (6 bases). The CDR3 sequence is 14 residues long. V dropped 0 bases and J dropped 4 bases, with 10 bases sitting between them. Germline assignment: CDR1 SGHNT and CDR2 YYREEE (reference sequence).

This clone was seen once. This sequence joins TRBV27 and TRBJ2-7; possibly TRBD2 for D (6 bases). Trimming took off 5 bases at V and 2 bases at J, with 16 bases between the two ends. Per germline, CDR1 MNHEY and CDR2 SMNVEV (reference sequence). The CDR3 runs to 15 residues. CDR3 amino acids: CASSQGIAAPYEQYF. The DNA for the CDR3 is TGTGCCAGCAGTCAAGGGATAGCGGCACCCTACGAGCAGTACTTC.

The chain joins TRBV6-6 to TRBJ2-2; weak D call: TRBD1 (5 bases). The CDR3 totals 15 residues. Germline V gives CDR1 MNHNY, CDR2 SVGAGI (reference sequence). V was cut by 8 bases and J by 6 bases, with 19 bases left in between. The CDR3 sequence: CASEVGTGRAGELFF. The CDR3 region has the DNA TGTGCCAGCGAAGTAGGAACAGGACGGGCCGGGGAGCTGTTTTTT.

The V gene is TRBV7-2, the J gene TRBJ2-7, with D uncertain. V dropped 3 bases and J dropped 2 bases, with 8 bases sitting between them. The length of the CDR3 is 13 residues. Per germline, CDR1 SGHTA and CDR2 FQGNSA. The CDR3 sequence: CASSLTFPYEQYF. CDR3 nucleotides: TGTGCCAGCAGCTTGACTTTCCCCTACGAGCAGTACTTC.

The genes are TRBV28 and TRBJ1-2; tentatively, D is TRBD1 (5 bases). Per germline, CDR1 MDHEN and CDR2 SYDVKM. The CDR3 covers 14 residues. The V and J ends lost 7 bases and 2 bases respectively, with 14 bases between them. The chain's CDR3 is CASIGGTQNYGYTF. The DNA of the CDR3 is TGTGCCAGCATCGGGGGAACTCAGAACTATGGCTACACCTTC.

This clone appeared a few times. The V and J genes are TRBV27 and TRBJ2-7; D may be TRBD1 (5 bases). The germline V and J ends were trimmed by 0 bases and 0 bases, with 15 bases remaining between them. This CDR3 spans 17 amino acids. The germline gives CDR1 MNHEY, CDR2 SMNVEV (reference sequence). CDR3 in amino acids: CASSLSPQGWGSYEQYF. The CDR3 DNA sequence: TGTGCCAGCAGTTTATCCCCCCAGGGTTGGGGCTCCTACGAGCAGTACTTC.

This rearrangement joins TRBV4-1 to TRBJ1-1; TRBD1 agrees at 12 bases. J was trimmed by 6 bases and V by 5 bases; bases with no gene match: 10. Germline assignment: CDR1 MGHRA and CDR2 YSYEKL. The CDR3 covers 16 residues. The CDR3 sequence: CASSSRDRGPYAEAFF. For the CDR3, the DNA is TGCGCCAGCAGCTCCCGGGACAGGGGGCCATACGCTGAAGCTTTCTTT.

The chain combines TRBV28 with TRBJ2-7, with D tentatively TRBD2 (5 bases). V gave up 2 bases and J gave up 2 bases, with 13 bases separating them. This CDR3 contains 15 residues. Germline CDR1 and CDR2: MDHEN and SYDVKM. DNA of the CDR3: TGTGCCAGCAGTTTAAGGCTAGCAGTAACCTACGAGCAGTACTTC. Its protein product is CASSLRLAVTYEQYF.

The CDR3 coding sequence is TGTGCCAGCAGCCTTCTGTCAGCGTCCTACGAGCAGTACTTC. It yields the protein CASSLLSASYEQYF. This chain connects TRBV7-2 to TRBJ2-7; D unresolved. The CDR3 contains 14 residues. Germline assignment: CDR1 SGHTA and CDR2 FQGNSA. V gave up 5 bases and J gave up 1 base, with 12 bases separating them.

The gene calls are TRBV20-1 and TRBJ1-2, with D perhaps TRBD1 (6 bases). This CDR3 comprises 11 residues. Germline lookup yields CDR1 DFQATT and CDR2 SNEGSKA (reference sequence). Trimming pared 6 bases from V and 5 bases from J, leaving 10 bases between. CDR3 protein: CSADSLYGYTF. CDR3 DNA: TGCAGTGCGGACAGTCTATATGGCTACACCTTC.

The genes are TRBV13 and TRBJ2-7; tentatively, D is TRBD1 (5 bases). The CDR3 runs to 14 residues. V gave up 3 bases and J gave up 2 bases, with 11 bases separating them. Germline V gene data show CDR1 as PRHDT and CDR2 as FYEKMQ (reference sequence). CDR3 region: CASSLGRKTYEQYF. CDR3 DNA sequence: TGTGCCAGCAGCTTGGGGCGAAAAACCTACGAGCAGTACTTC.

This chain uses TRBV5-1 with TRBJ2-7, with 13 bases fitting TRBD2. Germline values: CDR1 SGHRS, CDR2 YFSETQ. The CDR3 is 14 amino acids. With V trimmed by 7 bases and J by 3 bases, 4 bases remained unmatched. The CDR3: CASGRTSGSYEQYF. The CDR3 DNA sequence: TGCGCCAGCGGAAGGACTAGCGGGAGCTACGAGCAGTACTTC.

Remarks on this clone: Other DNA sequences in this sample translate to the same CDR3. The rearrangement links TRBV19 to TRBJ2-7; D perhaps matches TRBD2 (6 bases). CDR3 size: 14 residues. Germline CDR1 and CDR2: LNHDA and SQIVND (reference sequence). The V end lost 3 bases, the J end lost 1 base, and 10 bases lay between the germline ends. The CDR3 DNA follows: TGTGCCAGTAGTATTGGGACTGGATCCTACGAGCAGTACTTC. Protein sequence: CASSIGTGSYEQYF.

This clone was observed a few times. Here the CDR3 DNA reads TGTGCCACTCGACTAGCGGGAGGGAGTAACTACGAGCAGTACTTC. Translation: CATRLAGGSNYEQYF. The chain has TRBV7-2 and TRBJ2-7; TRBD2 matches 14 bases. The CDR3 has 15 amino acids. The V gene end was trimmed by 10 bases and the J gene end by 3 bases; junction bases not matched to a gene: 8. CDR1 and CDR2 from the germline V gene are SGHTA and FQGNSA.

The CDR3 reads CASSDPGTGGTDTQYF. For the CDR3, the DNA is TGTGCCAGCAGCGACCCCGGGACAGGGGGGACAGATACGCAGTATTTT. The rearrangement links TRBV25-1 to TRBJ2-3; 11 bases fit TRBD1. Per the germline V gene, CDR1 is MGHDK and CDR2 is SYGVNS. The CDR3 covers 16 residues. V trimming: 6 bases; J trimming: 3 bases; junction bases outside the gene matches: 8.

The V call is TRBV27, the J call TRBJ2-3; 8 bases fit TRBD2. Germline V gene sequence: CDR1 MNHEY, CDR2 SMNVEV (reference sequence). The J segment lost 0 bases and the V segment lost 4 bases, leaving 9 bases of the junction unmatched. The CDR3 is 17 amino acids. The chain's CDR3 is CASSSGRAGFSTDTQYF. CDR3 coding DNA: TGTGCCAGCAGTTCCGGGAGGGCCGGTTTTAGCACAGATACGCAGTATTTT.

The J gene is TRBJ2-2, the V gene TRBV19; 9 bases match TRBD1. Germline assignment: CDR1 LNHDA and CDR2 SQIVND (reference sequence). The CDR3 runs 16 residues. Trimming removed 6 bases from V and 1 base from J; junction bases left unmatched: 6. The DNA for the CDR3 is TGTGCCAGTAGCAGAGGACAGGGGAGGAACACCGGGGAGCTGTTTTTT. Translation: CASSRGQGRNTGELFF.

The V call is TRBV6-5, the J call TRBJ1-5; a weak D match, TRBD1 (6 bases). The length of the CDR3 is 15 residues. Looked up from germline, CDR1 is MNHEY and CDR2 is SVGAGI. V was cut by 4 bases and J by 3 bases, with 13 bases left in between. CDR3 sequence: CASSSRTVANQPQHF. The CDR3 DNA follows: TGTGCCAGCAGTTCTCGGACAGTAGCCAATCAGCCCCAGCATTTT.

This chain joins TRBV29-1 and TRBJ1-4; D may be TRBD1 (5 bases). This CDR3 contains 12 residues. Germline assignment: CDR1 SQVTM and CDR2 ANQGSEA. Trimming took 6 bases from V and 5 from J, leaving 10 bases between them. The CDR3 reads CSVTEGNEKLFF. The CDR3 DNA follows: TGCAGCGTGACGGAGGGGAATGAAAAACTGTTTTTT.

The CDR3 region is CASSYRVSYEQYF. The CDR3 DNA follows: TGTGCCAGCAGCTACAGGGTTTCCTACGAGCAGTACTTC. The chain links TRBV7-8 to TRBJ2-7; possible D gene TRBD1, 6 bases. There are 13 residues in the CDR3. Germline assignment: CDR1 SGHVS and CDR2 FQNEAQ. Trimming removed 4 bases from V and 1 base from J, with 8 bases in between.

In this sample, this clone turned up once. The chain combines TRBV11-1 with TRBJ2-6; no definite D call. V gave up 5 bases and J gave up 0 bases, with 8 bases separating them. The CDR3 totals 15 residues. The germline CDR1 and CDR2 sequences are SGHAT and FQDESV (reference sequence). This CDR3 is CASSPVFSGANVLTF. The CDR3 bases are TGTGCCAGCAGCCCGGTCTTCTCTGGGGCCAACGTCCTGACTTTC.